This paragraph reports one T cell receptor (beta chain). No antigen is known for it. Produced via immunoSEQ multiplex PCR; TCRdb's table is partial and in-frame only. The table lists 15,000 to 20,000 clones, around 74% of them singletons. The data stem from a study of tumor-infiltrating lymphocytes in localized non-small cell lung cancer. Whole-study results and caveats: Immunotypes IM1 and IM2 had similar TCR-derived T-cell fractions. Available tissue quantity limited TCR sequencing to a patient subset.

The CDR3 has 11 amino acids. The germline gives CDR1 SQVTM, CDR2 ANQGSEA. V shed 7 bases, J shed 8 bases, and the junction held 3 bases outside the gene matches. The sequence was obtained from a human donor with non-small cell lung cancer. The chain combines TRBV29-1 with TRBJ2-1; TRBD1 matches 9 bases. The material sequenced was lung tumor tissue. The CDR3 nucleotides read TGCAGCGGGTACAGGGGGCATGAGCAGTTCTTC. It is translated as CSGYRGHEQFF.